These 25 T cell receptor beta chains originate from one sample sequenced in a study of cytomegalovirus exposure and HLA in healthy donors. The study ran its PCR with 60 Vbeta and 13 Jbeta primers. The method was immunoSEQ multiplex PCR; TCRdb's version includes in-frame clones alone and lacks a portion of them. There are 150,000 to 160,000 clones in the sample; 60% to 75% occur only once, and 2.5% to 3% lies in the top ten. Input material: PBMCs. These receptors were collected from a young man in good health and CMV-seronegative.

The CDR3 bases are TGTGCCAGCAGTTACTCACAGCAGACTGAAGCTTTCTTT. Amino acid sequence: CASSYSQQTEAFF. The chain employs TRBV6-5 and TRBJ1-1; D unclear. This CDR3 is built from 13 residues. The germline V and J ends were trimmed by 0 bases and 5 bases, with 7 bases remaining between them. The germline V gene encodes CDR1 MNHEY and CDR2 SVGAGI.

The gene calls are TRBV12-5 and TRBJ2-1, with 10 bases that match TRBD1. V lost 5 bases to trimming and J lost 7 bases; unmatched junction nucleotides: 14. The CDR3 sequence is 17 residues long. Looked up from germline, CDR1 is LGHNT and CDR2 is FRNRAP. The CDR3 nucleotides are TGTGCTAGTGGTACGTGGACAGGGGGTGAATTGAAGAATGAGCAGTTCTTC. This sequence encodes CASGTWTGGELKNEQFF.

The V gene is TRBV23-1, the J gene TRBJ2-5; D might be TRBD1 (5 bases). TRBV23-1 is marked as an open reading frame, function uncertain. The V gene lost 0 bases and the J gene lost 2 bases, with 7 bases spanning the gap. The CDR3 consists of 14 residues. The CDR3 DNA sequence: TGCGCCAGCAGTCAATCGCACAGGCAAGAGACCCAGTACTTC. It yields the protein CASSQSHRQETQYF.

This chain uses TRBV7-2 with TRBJ1-2, with TRBD1 matching over 7 bases. This CDR3 contains 14 residues. Trimming removed 3 bases from V and 8 bases from J; junction bases left unmatched: 9. Looked up from germline, CDR1 is SGHTA and CDR2 is FQGNSA. DNA of the CDR3: TGTGCCAGCAGCTTCGAGCGGCAGGGGGGAGGCTACACCTTC. Translating gives CASSFERQGGGYTF.

This clone was seen more than once but under ten times. V and J are TRBV6-1 and TRBJ1-5; D uncertain. V lost 3 bases and J lost 0, with 15 bases in between. This CDR3 is 17 amino acids long. CDR1 MNHNS and CDR2 SASEGT come from the germline V gene. This CDR3 reads CASSEAGILYSNQPQHF. The CDR3 bases are TGTGCCAGCAGTGAGGCCGGGATTTTATATAGCAATCAGCCCCAGCATTTT.

This clone was seen more than once but under ten times. This chain links TRBV1 with TRBJ2-6; the table's D gene call, TRBD1, was not cross checked with the DNA. TRBV1 is labeled a pseudogene. There are 16 residues in the CDR3. The CDR3 sequence: CTSSQGLARGANVLTF. The CDR3 bases are TGCACCAGCAGCCAGGGGCTCGCTCGGGGGGCCAACGTCCTGACTTTC.

This clone was observed a handful of times. The rearrangement links TRBV5-6 to TRBJ2-7, with 8 bases identical to TRBD2. CDR3 length: 14 amino acids. Germline V CDR1 and CDR2: SGHDT, YYEEEE. The ends lost 3 bases at V and 4 bases at J; junction bases unmatched: 6. This chain's CDR3 is CASSWAGGVYEQYF. The DNA for the CDR3 is TGTGCCAGCAGCTGGGCCGGGGGGGTATACGAGCAGTACTTC. Using reference TRBV5-6 and TRBJ2-7 for the parts outside the CDR3, the full variable domain is DAGVTQSPTHLIKTRGQQVTLRCSPKSGHDTVSWYQQALGQGPQFIFQYYEEEERQRGNFPDRFSGHQFPNYSSELNVNALLLGDSALYLCASSWAGGVYEQYFGPGTRLTVT.

This clone was seen more than once but under ten times. This rearrangement joins TRBV6-5 to TRBJ1-5; D perhaps matches TRBD1 (6 bases). The CDR3 extends over 15 amino acids. The V end was cut by 0 bases, the J end by 5 bases, with 11 bases between. The germline V gene has CDR1 MNHEY and CDR2 SVGAGI. CDR3 residues: CASSYSRGGHQPQHF. The CDR3 DNA reads as TGTGCCAGCAGTTACTCGAGGGGGGGTCATCAGCCCCAGCATTTT.

J is TRBJ2-1 and V is TRBV11-2; 8 bases align to TRBD2. The CDR3 runs to 17 residues. CDR1 is SGHAT and CDR2 is FQNNGV in the germline V gene. The ends lost 0 bases at V and 5 bases at J; junction bases unmatched: 9. The CDR3 here is CASSLESGGPMDNEQFF. CDR3 coding DNA: TGTGCCAGCAGCTTAGAGTCGGGGGGGCCAATGGACAATGAGCAGTTCTTC.

V and J are TRBV6-5 and TRBJ1-1, with TRBD1 as a possible D gene (5 bases). V lost 5 bases and J lost 8, with 15 bases in between. CDR1 and CDR2 from the germline V gene are MNHEY and SVGAGI. The CDR3 loop spans 13 amino acids. The CDR3 DNA reads as TGTGCCAGCAGTCGACGCCCCAGGGTGGAAGCTTTCTTT. Translating gives CASSRRPRVEAFF.

The CDR3 here is CASSLGGDTFLGYTF. The CDR3, as DNA: TGTGCCAGCAGCTTAGGAGGAGATACCTTCTTGGGCTACACCTTC. The chain links TRBV7-9 to TRBJ1-2, with D uncertain. The CDR3 runs to 15 residues. Trimming pared 1 base from V and 8 bases from J, leaving 17 bases between. Germline V gene lookup returns CDR1 SEHNR and CDR2 FQNEAQ (reference sequence).

A word on this clone: Sequence at one end of the junction differs from germline and may be a read error. The chain joins TRBV6-5 to TRBJ2-4; a weak D match, TRBD2 (5 bases). This CDR3 has 12 residues. Germline CDR1 is MNHEY and CDR2 is SVGAGI. The DNA for the CDR3 is TGTGCCAGCAAGGGAGCCCAAAACATTCAGTACTTC. This translates into CASKGAQNIQYF.

The chain recombines TRBV6-5 with TRBJ2-7; weak D call: TRBD1 (6 bases). Germline-derived CDR1 and CDR2 are MNHEY and SVGAGI. The CDR3 has 16 amino acids. The V end was cut by 0 bases, the J end by 3 bases, with 15 bases between. CDR3 protein: CASSYSGTGTNYEQYV. The CDR3, as DNA: TGTGCCAGCAGTTACTCCGGAACCGGGACAAACTACGAGCAGTACGTC.

The rearrangement uses TRBV10-3 and TRBJ2-7; D remains ambiguous. This CDR3 region has 13 residues. V lost 3 bases and J 0 bases, leaving 6 bases between the germline ends. Germline CDR1 and CDR2: ENHRY and SYGVKD. The CDR3 sequence is CAISDYDSYEQYF. As DNA, the CDR3 is TGTGCCATCAGTGACTACGACTCCTACGAGCAGTACTTC.

The genes are TRBV28 and TRBJ1-2; 12 nucleotides line up with TRBD1. CDR1 and CDR2 (germline): MDHEN, SYDVKM. The CDR3 has 16 amino acids. The V segment lost 3 bases and the J segment 2 bases; nucleotides outside the gene matches: 4. CDR3 nucleotide sequence: TGTGCCAGCAGTTTCCAAGGGACAGGGGGCAACTATGGCTACACCTTC. Protein: CASSFQGTGGNYGYTF.

This clone was detected only a few times. This chain connects TRBV6-1 to TRBJ2-3; TRBD1 might be the D (7 bases). Trimming pared 4 bases from V and 2 bases from J, leaving 19 bases between. The CDR3 is 17 amino acids. Germline CDR1 MNHNS, CDR2 SASEGT. The CDR3 coding sequence is TGTGCCAGCAGTGCCCCGGACAGGCGGGGATTCACAGATACGCAGTATTTT. Translation: CASSAPDRRGFTDTQYF.

Concerning this clone: Other nucleotide sequences in the sample specify the same CDR3. V is TRBV28 and J is TRBJ2-5; possible D gene TRBD2, 5 bases. V was cut by 8 bases and J by 5 bases, with 12 bases left in between. Germline loops: CDR1 MDHEN, CDR2 SYDVKM. The CDR3 has 12 residues. The DNA of the CDR3 is TGTGCCAGCGGGTCTAGCAGGGAGACCCAGTACTTC. This translates into CASGSSRETQYF.

The rearrangement links TRBV7-9 to TRBJ2-7; D might be TRBD2 (5 bases). Germline assignment: CDR1 SEHNR and CDR2 FQNEAQ (reference sequence). The CDR3 is 16 amino acids. The CDR3 is CVSSLARGPPSYEQYV. The CDR3 DNA follows: TGTGTCAGCAGCTTAGCCCGCGGGCCCCCGTCCTACGAGCAGTACGTC.

The rearrangement links TRBV4-1 to TRBJ1-5; tentatively, D is TRBD1 (5 bases). V lost 2 bases and J 0 bases, leaving 14 bases between the germline ends. This CDR3 contains 17 residues. CDR1 is MGHRA, CDR2 YSYEKL, per germline. The CDR3 DNA reads TGCGCCAGCAGCCAAACTCCCGGGACTGGTAGCAATCAGCCCCAGCATTTT. Protein sequence: CASSQTPGTGSNQPQHF.

The chain carries TRBV10-3 and TRBJ1-3; tentative D call: TRBD1 (6 bases). This CDR3 has 13 residues. Germline values: CDR1 ENHRY, CDR2 SYGVKD. The germline V and J ends were trimmed by 5 bases and 7 bases, with 12 bases remaining between them. CDR3 sequence (DNA): TGTGCCATCAGTCGGACAGCCGTCAACACCATATATTTT. It yields the protein CAISRTAVNTIYF.

J is TRBJ1-5 and V is TRBV5-1, with TRBD1 matching 11 bases. Germline CDR1 is SGHRS and CDR2 is YFSETQ. The V segment lost 4 bases and the J segment 6 bases; nucleotides outside the gene matches: 9. The CDR3 consists of 16 residues. CDR3 sequence: CASSLTTGQGVQPQHF. CDR3 DNA: TGCGCCAGCAGCCTAACCACGGGACAGGGGGTTCAGCCCCAGCATTTT.

The chain has TRBV11-3 and TRBJ1-6, with D possibly being TRBD1 (5 bases). The CDR3 has 17 residues. Germline CDR1 reads SGHNT; CDR2 reads YENEEA. V dropped 1 base and J dropped 7 bases, with 17 bases sitting between them. The CDR3 loop reads CASSLGHAGGRNSPLHF. DNA for the CDR3: TGTGCCAGCAGCTTAGGCCACGCGGGGGGTCGGAATTCACCCCTCCACTTT.

The CDR3 nucleotides are TGTGCCAGCGGGGGGACAGGCACAACCAATCAGCCCCAGCATTTT. Translating it yields CASGGTGTTNQPQHF. The chain joins TRBV6-5 to TRBJ1-5; 8 bases fit TRBD1. This CDR3 has 15 amino acids. V lost 8 bases and J lost 3; bases outside the gene matches: 9. Germline CDR1 reads MNHEY; CDR2 reads SVGAGI.

This sequence joins TRBV7-9 and TRBJ1-1; 9 bases are shared with TRBD1. Germline loops: CDR1 SEHNR, CDR2 FQNEAQ (reference sequence). This CDR3 has 17 residues. J was trimmed by 3 bases and V by 4 bases; bases with no gene match: 12. The CDR3 DNA follows: TGTGCCAGCAGCTCAAGGACAGGGGACTTAATGGACACTGAAGCTTTCTTT. Residues: CASSSRTGDLMDTEAFF.

CDR3 coding DNA: TGTGCCAGCAGTGCCGGCAGACTGGAGTCCTACGAGCAGTACGTC. Residues: CASSAGRLESYEQYV. The J gene is TRBJ2-7, the V gene TRBV2; unclear D gene. Trimming shortened V by 4 bases and J by 1 base, and 14 bases separated the two germline ends. The CDR3 has 15 residues. CDR1 SNHLY and CDR2 FYNNEI come from the germline V gene.